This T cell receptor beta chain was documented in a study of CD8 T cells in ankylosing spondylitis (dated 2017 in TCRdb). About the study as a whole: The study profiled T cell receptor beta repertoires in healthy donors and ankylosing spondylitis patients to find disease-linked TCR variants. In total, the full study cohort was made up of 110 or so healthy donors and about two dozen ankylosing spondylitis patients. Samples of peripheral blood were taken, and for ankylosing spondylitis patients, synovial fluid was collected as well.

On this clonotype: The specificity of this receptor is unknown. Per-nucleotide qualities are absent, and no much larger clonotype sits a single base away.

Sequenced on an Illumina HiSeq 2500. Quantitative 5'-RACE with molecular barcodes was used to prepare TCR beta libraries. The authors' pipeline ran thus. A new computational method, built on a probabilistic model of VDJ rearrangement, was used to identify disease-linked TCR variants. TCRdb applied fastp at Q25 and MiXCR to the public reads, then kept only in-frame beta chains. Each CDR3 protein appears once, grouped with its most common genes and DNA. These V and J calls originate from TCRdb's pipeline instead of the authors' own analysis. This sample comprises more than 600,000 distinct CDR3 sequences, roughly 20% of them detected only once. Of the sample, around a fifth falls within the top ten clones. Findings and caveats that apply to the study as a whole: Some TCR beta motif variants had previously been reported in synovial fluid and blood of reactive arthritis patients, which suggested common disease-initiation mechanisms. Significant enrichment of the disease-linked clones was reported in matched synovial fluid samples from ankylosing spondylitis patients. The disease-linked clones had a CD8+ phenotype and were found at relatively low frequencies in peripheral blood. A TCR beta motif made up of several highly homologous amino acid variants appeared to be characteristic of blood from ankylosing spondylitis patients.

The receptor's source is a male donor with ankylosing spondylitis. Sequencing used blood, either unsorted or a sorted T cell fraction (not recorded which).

CDR3 protein: CASSLRAAMNTEAFF. The sequence in DNA is TGTGCCAGCAGCCTAAGGGCAGCTATGAACACTGAAGCTTTCTTT. This chain is built from TRBV7-6 and TRBJ1-1, with the D gene not confidently named. Trimming takes 5 bases from V and 0 bases from J, and the germline ends sit 13 bases apart. Based on the germline V gene, the CDR1 and CDR2 sequences are SGHVS and FNYEAQ. The CDR3 sequence holds 15 residues, the cysteine and phenylalanine included. Left in the record is the CDR3 DNA by itself, 45 bases read in frame from the first base.